This TCR beta chain came from a study of brain T cells in children with intractable seizures. The table came from immunoSEQ multiplex PCR; TCRdb's copy has only in-frame clones and leaves some out. The table has about 340,000 clones, 85% to 95% seen once. Time point meaning: blood from clinic visit 5 months post-surgery; TSC patient then seizure free. Only cases whose brain tissue showed the highest T cell transcript signatures were sequenced. At least one anti-epileptic drug was given before surgery. CDR3 length: 16 amino acids. The germline gives CDR1 SGHNT, CDR2 YYREEE (reference sequence). The ends lost 3 bases at V and 3 bases at J; junction bases unmatched: 9.

The source is a boy under three years old with tuberous sclerosis and intractable seizures. The sequences come from peripheral blood, collected 4 to 6 months after surgery. The rearrangement uses TRBV5-4 and TRBJ2-1, with TRBD2 identical over 7 bases. The CDR3 bases are TGTGCCAGCAGCTCGAGATTGGGGGGGAACTACAATGAGCAGTTCTTC. Amino acids: CASSSRLGGNYNEQFF.